The clone carrying this T cell receptor (beta chain) was detected a few times. The data were taken from a study of human T cells and chemical hapten exposure. Study-level background: Sensitizing treatment utilized 2% DPC over an approximately 2 cm by approximately 2 cm portion of upper inner arm skin. Enrolled patients were predominantly female and had alopecia areata, totalis or universalis.

Regarding time point: patch test 2, 6 weeks after DPC sensitization. Treatment specified: therapeutic diphenylcyclopropenone sensitization with weekly scalp DPC. Attachment of unique molecular identifiers to individual cDNA molecules was performed in the library. TCRdb re-analysed the RACE reads in MiXCR, keeping a single row per CDR3 protein. The sample consists of 90,000 to 110,000 distinct CDR3 sequences, 9% to 9.5% of them appearing once. This clonotype was obtained from a woman aged 35 to 49 with alopecia areata. Some clones in this sample may be carry-over from other donors' samples. Source: whole blood, taken in connection with sensitization to the hapten diphenylcyclopropenone (DPC).

The DNA for the CDR3 is TGTGCCAGCAGCCCGGACACGGGCGAGCAGTACTTC. This translates into CASSPDTGEQYF. The rearrangement links TRBV3-1 to TRBJ2-7, with D tentatively TRBD1 (5 bases). V lost 4 bases and J lost 6, with 10 bases in between. Germline loops: CDR1 LGHDT, CDR2 YNNKEL (reference sequence). The CDR3 sequence is 12 residues long.